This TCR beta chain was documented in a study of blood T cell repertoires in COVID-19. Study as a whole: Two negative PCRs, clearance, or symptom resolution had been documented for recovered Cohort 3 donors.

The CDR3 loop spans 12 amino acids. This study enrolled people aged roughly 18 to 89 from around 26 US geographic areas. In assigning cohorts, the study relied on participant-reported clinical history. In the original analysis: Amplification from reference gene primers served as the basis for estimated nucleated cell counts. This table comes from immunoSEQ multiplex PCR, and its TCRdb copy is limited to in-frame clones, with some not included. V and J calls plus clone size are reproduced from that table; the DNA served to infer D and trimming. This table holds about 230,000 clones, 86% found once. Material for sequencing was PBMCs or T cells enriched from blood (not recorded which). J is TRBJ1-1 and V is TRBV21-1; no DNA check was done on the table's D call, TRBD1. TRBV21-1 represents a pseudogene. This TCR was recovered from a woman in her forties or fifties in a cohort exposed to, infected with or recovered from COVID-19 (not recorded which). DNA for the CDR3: TGTGCCAGCAGCAACAGGGGTACTGAAGCTTTCTTT. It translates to CASSNRGTEAFF.